This T cell receptor (beta chain) was recovered during a study of T cell repertoires in ileal Crohn's disease. Repertoires were generated with immunoSEQ multiplex PCR, while TCRdb's copy carries only in-frame clones and drops some. The table has about 12,000 clones, 70% to 80% seen once. The germline V gene encodes CDR1 SNHLY and CDR2 FYNNEI. The CDR3 length is 14 residues. The receptor's source is an adult with Crohn's disease. The chain joins TRBV2 to TRBJ2-5, with 8 bases fitting TRBD2. The DNA matches TRBJ2-7 better at its end, which makes the J call doubtful. Sequenced material: ileal tissue. CDR3 amino acids: CASTNQGAGAEQYF. The CDR3 DNA reads as TGTGCCAGCACCAATCAGGGAGCGGGGGCCGAGCAGTACTTC.